This record concerns one T cell receptor (beta chain) sequence. No antigen is known for it. This CDR3 spans 13 amino acids. The V end lost 1 base, the J end lost 5 bases, and 11 bases lay between the germline ends. The germline V gene encodes CDR1 GTSNPN and CDR2 SVGIG (reference sequence). This sample was included in a study of cytomegalovirus exposure and HLA in healthy donors. Study-wide findings and caveats: What was likely a sequencing artifact was a cluster of highly shared sequence variants. In vitro experiments confirmed that three CMV-associated chains were specific for CMV antigens. Altogether, 150 to 200 TCR beta chains were recorded as cytomegalovirus-associated.

The PCR employed 60 Vbeta primers together with 13 Jbeta primers. Measured with immunoSEQ multiplex PCR; TCRdb has only the in-frame clones, and not every one. The repertoire has about 120,000 clones, about three quarters of them found once; the top ten carry about 29%. Material for sequencing was PBMCs. The sequence came from a man aged 60-69 years in good health and CMV-seropositive. V is TRBV30 and J is TRBJ1-1; D unresolved. The chain's CDR3 is CAWSARFRTEAFF. CDR3 DNA sequence: TGTGCCTGGAGTGCCCGATTTAGAACTGAAGCTTTCTTT. The entire variable domain, with the rest obtained from reference TRBV30 and TRBJ1-1, is as follows: SQTIHQWPATLVQPVGSPLSLECTVEGTSNPNLYWYRQAAGRGLQLLFYSVGIGQISSEVPQNLSASRPQDRQFILSSKKLLLSDSGFYLCAWSARFRTEAFFGQGTRLTVV.